This TCR beta chain was sequenced during a study of graft-versus-host responses after intestinal transplantation. Study overall: Recipients received multivisceral, liver-intestinal, or isolated intestinal transplants. Tacrolimus plus steroids were given to all recipients for approximately 3 years, preceded by anti-thymocyte globulin induction.

Assay used: immunoSEQ multiplex PCR; TCRdb lists only in-frame clones, some missing. Among 65,000 to 85,000 clones, around 87% were seen once, and the ten largest hold around 7.8%. The sample holds one count of this clone. Antigen: not known. Study-wide results and limits: Allografts carried high graft-versus-host to host-versus-graft clonal ratios in patients having graft-donor T cell macrochimerism.

The source was unstimulated CD8+ T cells sorted from spleen or lymph node cells, collected before transplant. This clonotype originated in a human donor who was the organ donor for an intestinal transplant.

The DNA for the CDR3 is TGTGCCAGCAGTGAGGTGCCAGGGATCTACAATGAGCAGTTCTTC. Translating it yields CASSEVPGIYNEQFF. This chain connects TRBV6-1 to TRBJ2-1; D is perhaps TRBD1 (5 bases). The V end lost 3 bases, the J end lost 3 bases, and 12 bases lay between the germline ends. The CDR3 has 15 amino acids. Germline CDR1 reads MNHNS; CDR2 reads SASEGT.